Listed here are 26 T cell receptor beta chains from one sample, sequenced in a study of T and B cells in COVID-19 patients. TRB rearrangements were amplified by multiplex PCR with BIOMED2 TRB-A/B primers. Each CDR3 protein is one row after TCRdb ran MiXCR on the multiplex PCR reads. The data show 20,000 to 25,000 distinct CDR3 sequences, with less than 30% seen just once and approximately 3% held by the top ten. Each TRB amplification used roughly 220-550 ng of genomic DNA from blood. Sequenced: blood. Receptor source: a human donor who had recovered from COVID-19.

Remarks on this clonotype: A much more abundant neighbour one base away suggests this may be a read error. The gene calls are TRBV19 and TRBJ2-3; D is ambiguous. The CDR3 is 13 amino acids. Germline lookup yields CDR1 LNHDA and CDR2 SQIVND (reference sequence). Trimming stripped 6 bases from V and 9 bases from J, with 16 bases between. The chain's CDR3 is CASSQGPLWTQYF. CDR3 DNA: TGTGCCAGTAGCCAAGGACCGTTATGGACGCAGTATTTT.

The chain has TRBV5-5 and TRBJ1-2; D unresolved. Germline V gene data show CDR1 as SGHKS and CDR2 as YYEKEE (reference sequence). V was clipped by 0 bases and J by 11 bases, with 11 bases between them. The CDR3 loop spans 12 amino acids. The CDR3: CASSLDRIGYTF. Here the CDR3 DNA reads TGTGCCAGCAGCTTGGACCGAATAGGGTACACCTTC. Full variable domain (rest looked up from reference TRBV5-5 and TRBJ1-2): DAGVTQSPTHLIKTRGQQVTLRCSPISGHKSVSWYQQVLGQGPQFIFQYYEKEERGRGNFPDRFSARQFPNYSSELNVNALLLGDSALYLCASSLDRIGYTFGSGTRLTVV.

The V gene is TRBV7-9, the J gene TRBJ2-2; D might be TRBD1 (6 bases). V was shortened by 5 bases and J by 5 bases, with 15 bases between the two germline ends. The CDR3 runs to 15 residues. Germline lookup yields CDR1 SEHNR and CDR2 FQNEAQ (reference sequence). The CDR3: CASSPIRRGTGELFF. CDR3 DNA: TGTGCCAGCAGCCCGATCCGCAGGGGAACCGGGGAGCTGTTTTTT.

This clonotype is categorized as medium-sized (0.01 to 0.1%). The chain recombines TRBV19 with TRBJ2-7; perhaps TRBD1 as D (5 bases). This CDR3 has 14 amino acids. Germline CDR1 and CDR2: LNHDA and SQIVND (reference sequence). The V end was cut by 4 bases, the J end by 2 bases, with 12 bases between. CDR3 residues: CASSTDSFPYEQYF. CDR3 bases: TGTGCCAGTAGTACCGACAGTTTTCCCTACGAGCAGTACTTC. Full variable domain (rest looked up from reference TRBV19 and TRBJ2-7): DGGITQSPKYLFRKEGQNVTLSCEQNLNHDAMYWYRQDPGQGLRLIYYSQIVNDFQKGDIAEGYSVSREKKESFPLTVTSAQKNPTAFYLCASSTDSFPYEQYFGPGTRLTVT.

The rearrangement joins TRBV10-3 to TRBJ2-2; perhaps TRBD2 as D (5 bases). V was cut by 7 bases and J by 3 bases, with 6 bases left in between. There are 12 residues in the CDR3. Germline V gene sequence: CDR1 ENHRY, CDR2 SYGVKD. CDR3 DNA: TGTGCCATCAAGGGAGACACCGGGGAGCTGTTTTTT. Its translation is CAIKGDTGELFF.

This clonotype has a handful of counts. The chain has TRBV10-2 and TRBJ2-2; the D is unclear. Germline values: CDR1 WSHSY, CDR2 SAAADI. This CDR3 has 15 residues. The V and J ends lost 2 bases and 5 bases respectively, with 12 bases between them. The chain's CDR3 is CASSEISRRTGELFF. The DNA of the CDR3 is TGCGCCAGCAGTGAGATCAGTCGAAGGACCGGGGAGCTGTTTTTT.

In this sample, this clonotype turned up a few times. The chain joins TRBV11-1 to TRBJ2-3; 10 bases fit TRBD1. Per germline, CDR1 SGHAT and CDR2 FQDESV (reference sequence). CDR3 length: 17 residues. Trimming removed 5 bases from V and 1 base from J; junction bases left unmatched: 9. The CDR3 DNA follows: TGTGCCAGCAGCGACCGCGACAGGGGGCTCGGCACAGATACGCAGTATTTT. Residues: CASSDRDRGLGTDTQYF.

The chain employs TRBV27 and TRBJ1-2; 7 positions match TRBD1. Losses at the gene ends were 5 bases for V and 5 bases for J; bases not matched to a gene: 11. The CDR3 runs to 15 residues. Germline CDR1 and CDR2: MNHEY and SMNVEV (reference sequence). This CDR3 reads CASSTLQGTNYGYTF. The DNA of the CDR3 is TGTGCCAGCAGTACTTTACAGGGGACGAATTATGGCTACACCTTC.

In its sample, this clonotype was seen a few times. The chain joins TRBV18 to TRBJ1-3, with D unclear. CDR1 and CDR2 (germline): KGHSH, LQKENI. The CDR3 runs 16 residues. V was trimmed by 1 base and J by 0 bases, leaving 10 bases between them. The CDR3 region has the DNA TGTGCCAGCTCACCACAGAACGGTCACTCTGGAAACACCATATATTTT. This translates into CASSPQNGHSGNTIYF.

This clonotype is medium-sized. Here the CDR3 DNA reads TGTGCCAGTAGTGCTAGCGGGAGGTCCAATGAGCAGTTCTTC. Residues: CASSASGRSNEQFF. The chain recombines TRBV19 with TRBJ2-1; 11 bases agree with TRBD2. Germline assignment: CDR1 LNHDA and CDR2 SQIVND (reference sequence). The CDR3 sequence is 14 residues long. J lost 6 bases, V lost 5 bases, and 3 bases had no gene match.

This clonotype is classed as medium-sized (0.01 to 0.1%). The gene calls are TRBV30 and TRBJ1-6; 8 bases are shared with TRBD1. The CDR3 is made up of 13 amino acids. V was clipped by 5 bases and J by 6 bases; unmatched bases: 3. CDR1 and CDR2 from the germline V gene are GTSNPN and SVGIG (reference sequence). The CDR3 nucleotides read TGTGCCTGGGAGACAGGGGCTAATTCACCCCTCCACTTT. Protein product: CAWETGANSPLHF.

In its sample, this clonotype was seen a few times. The chain has TRBV5-5 and TRBJ1-2, with 7 nucleotides matching TRBD1. Germline CDR1 SGHKS, CDR2 YYEKEE (reference sequence). V trimming: 0 bases; J trimming: 1 base; junction bases outside the gene matches: 3. This CDR3 has 15 residues. CDR3 sequence: CASSLGDSINYGYTF. The CDR3 DNA reads as TGTGCCAGCAGCTTGGGGGACAGCATTAACTATGGCTACACCTTC.

This clonotype was found a few times. The genes are TRBV19 and TRBJ2-7; D is undetermined. V lost 5 bases, J lost 3 bases, and 8 bases lay in between. There are 12 residues in the CDR3. Germline CDR1 LNHDA, CDR2 SQIVND (reference sequence). DNA for the CDR3: TGTGCCAGTAGTGGGCAAGGCTACGAGCAGTACTTC. Residues: CASSGQGYEQYF.

In its sample, this clonotype was seen a few times. The chain recombines TRBV30 with TRBJ2-5; D is perhaps TRBD1 or TRBD2 (6 bases each). Germline V CDR1 and CDR2: GTSNPN, SVGIG (reference sequence). With 0 bases removed from V and 6 bases from J, the gap between germline ends came to 17 bases. This CDR3 is built from 15 residues. The CDR3 sequence is CAWSVLRGPGKTQYF. The CDR3 nucleotides read TGTGCCTGGAGTGTACTCCGGGGGCCTGGAAAGACCCAGTACTTC.

This clonotype was detected many times. The rearrangement joins TRBV19 to TRBJ2-7; maybe TRBD1 (5 bases). The CDR3 is 12 amino acids. Germline V gives CDR1 LNHDA, CDR2 SQIVND (reference sequence). Trimming took 9 bases from V and 5 from J, leaving 14 bases between them. The CDR3 is CASGSDNNEQYF. The CDR3 DNA sequence: TGTGCCAGCGGATCGGACAACAACGAGCAGTACTTC.

This clonotype is deemed medium-sized. This chain uses TRBV29-1 with TRBJ1-2; TRBD1 aligns across 9 bases. This CDR3 spans 12 amino acids. Germline CDR1 reads SQVTM; CDR2 reads ANQGSEA. The trim removed 4 bases at V and 6 bases at J, leaving 3 bases unmatched. The CDR3 loop is CSVVRDRDGYTF. The CDR3 nucleotides are TGCAGCGTTGTCCGGGACAGGGATGGCTACACCTTC.

In the case of this clonotype: This may be a read error, as it is one base from a much larger clone. The chain is built from TRBV30 and TRBJ2-3; D is unclear. Germline V gene data show CDR1 as GTSNPN and CDR2 as SVGIG (reference sequence). This CDR3 has 13 residues. V lost 6 bases to trimming and J lost 5 bases, with 15 bases between them. The CDR3 DNA sequence: TGTGCCTGTACCCCGCGAGTGGAAGATACGCAGTATTTT. It encodes CACTPRVEDTQYF.

This clonotype came up a few times. V and J are TRBV10-3 and TRBJ2-2, with TRBD1 matching over 12 bases. The germline CDR1 and CDR2 sequences are ENHRY and SYGVKD. This CDR3 is built from 18 residues. Germline trimming cut 4 bases from V and 0 bases from J; bases unmatched to any gene: 6. The CDR3 region has the DNA TGTGCCATCAGTGGGGGGGGACAGGGGGCTTCGAACACCGGGGAGCTGTTTTTT. Its translation: CAISGGGQGASNTGELFF.

This sequence joins TRBV24-1 and TRBJ2-1; unclear D gene. Trimming left V 2 bases short and J 9 bases short, with 7 bases between. CDR3 size: 12 residues. From germline, CDR1 is KGHDR and CDR2 SFDVKD. Written as DNA, the CDR3 is TGTGCCACCAGTGATTCTGGGATTGAGCAGTTCTTC. It is translated as CATSDSGIEQFF.

This clonotype was seen ten or more times. The chain couples TRBV18 to TRBJ2-2; D perhaps matches TRBD2 (7 bases). The V gene lost 2 bases and the J gene lost 3 bases, with 13 bases spanning the gap. This CDR3 is 16 amino acids long. The germline V gene has CDR1 KGHSH and CDR2 LQKENI. The CDR3 DNA follows: TGTGCCAGCTCACCAGCGGGGGCGCCGGACACCGGGGAGCTGTTTTTT. Protein: CASSPAGAPDTGELFF.

This clonotype was recorded a few times. The chain uses TRBV5-5 and TRBJ2-6; 7 nucleotides match TRBD1. The length of the CDR3 is 17 residues. Germline CDR1 reads SGHKS; CDR2 reads YYEKEE (reference sequence). V lost 1 base, J lost 1 base, and 5 bases stayed unmatched. The CDR3 DNA reads TGTGCCAGCAGCTTGACAGGGGAAATGTCTGGGGCCAACGTCCTGACTTTC. Translation gives CASSLTGEMSGANVLTF.

This rearrangement joins TRBV14 to TRBJ2-1, with TRBD2 matching over 10 bases. Germline CDR1 SGHDN, CDR2 FVKESK. With V trimmed by 4 bases and J by 8 bases, 14 bases remained unmatched. The CDR3 has 17 amino acids. CDR3 nucleotides: TGTGCCAGCAGCCGTCAAGCGGGAGGGCCGAGAGTCGATGAGCAGTTCTTC. Amino acids: CASSRQAGGPRVDEQFF.

V usage is TRBV12-3 or TRBV12-4 and J usage is TRBJ1-3; 11 nucleotides line up with TRBD1. This CDR3 contains 16 residues. The V segment lost 5 bases and the J segment 3 bases; nucleotides outside the gene matches: 6. The CDR3 DNA follows: TGTGCCAGCAGTCCGCCGGGACAGGGGGTTGGAAACACCATATATTTT. Translated, it gives CASSPPGQGVGNTIYF.

This clonotype has just one count. The chain combines TRBV7-9 with TRBJ2-1, with 10 bases identical to TRBD2. The CDR3 consists of 17 residues. V dropped 1 base and J dropped 7; count of bases not matched to a gene: 10. The germline V gene encodes CDR1 SEHNR and CDR2 FQNEAQ (reference sequence). Here the CDR3 reads CASSLVGRLAGRNEQFF. For the CDR3, the DNA is TGTGCCAGCAGCTTAGTGGGACGACTAGCGGGTCGGAATGAGCAGTTCTTC.

Written as DNA, the CDR3 is TGTGCCAGCAGACATACGACAGGCCTAAGCTCCTACGAGCAGTACTTC. As protein: CASRHTTGLSSYEQYF. This chain uses TRBV27 with TRBJ2-7; D perhaps matches TRBD1 (6 bases). The V end was cut by 6 bases, the J end by 0 bases, with 18 bases between. Germline CDR1 MNHEY, CDR2 SMNVEV (reference sequence). CDR3 length: 16 residues.

The J gene is TRBJ2-7, the V gene TRBV6-5, with 14 bases lining up with TRBD2. In germline, CDR1 is MNHEY, CDR2 SVGAGI. This CDR3 has 15 amino acids. Unmatched junction bases numbered 2, after V lost 4 bases and J lost 3 bases. The CDR3 nucleotides are TGTGCCAGCAGTTTGGGACTAGCGGGAGTCTACGAGCAGTACTTC. It specifies CASSLGLAGVYEQYF.